This T cell receptor beta chain was captured in a study of blood T cell repertoires in COVID-19. Looking at the study overall: Researchers got acute and convalescent COVID-19 samples from the United States, Italy and Spain. T cells, B-cell-depleted T cells, or PBMCs supplied cDNA or gDNA.

Source study methods: How many nucleated cells were present was estimated from reference gene primer amplification. Sequencing used immunoSEQ multiplex PCR; TCRdb keeps in-frame clones, though not all of them. The DNA was the basis for D and trimming; V, J and clone size are from that table. The sample carries under 170,000 clones, about 85% recorded once. The ends were cut back, 2 bases at V and 2 bases at J, with 15 bases in the middle. The CDR3 totals 16 residues. CDR1 and CDR2 (germline): MNHEY, SVGAGI. The sequence was obtained from an older woman with active or convalescent COVID-19. The source material was peripheral blood. J is TRBJ1-2 and V is TRBV6-5; D is possibly TRBD1 (6 bases). The CDR3 coding sequence is TGTGCCAGCAGTTACAGGGCATGGGGGGGCAACTATGGCTACACCTTC. It codes for CASSYRAWGGNYGYTF.